This T cell receptor (beta chain) was found in a study of CD8 T cells in Susac syndrome. Germline loops: CDR1 KGHSH, CDR2 LQKENI. V was clipped by 6 bases and J by 2 bases; unmatched bases: 7. The CDR3 contains 15 residues. Reverse transcription of roughly 0.5 to 1 ug RNA was carried out with random hexamers. The CDR3 of TCR beta was amplified by immunoSEQ multiplex PCR across 54 Vbeta and 13 Jbeta. MiXCR, applied by TCRdb to the immunoSEQ multiplex PCR reads, yields one record per CDR3 protein. The table shows 180,000 or so distinct CDR3 sequences, with approximately 96% occurring only once. The clonotype comes from a human donor in good health. The V and J genes are TRBV18 and TRBJ2-1; 7 nucleotides line up with TRBD2. The sample taken for sequencing was CD4+ T cells from PBMCs. The CDR3 bases are TGTGCCAGCTCGGCCTTCGCGGGGGCCTACAATGAGCAGTTCTTC. Translated, it gives CASSAFAGAYNEQFF.